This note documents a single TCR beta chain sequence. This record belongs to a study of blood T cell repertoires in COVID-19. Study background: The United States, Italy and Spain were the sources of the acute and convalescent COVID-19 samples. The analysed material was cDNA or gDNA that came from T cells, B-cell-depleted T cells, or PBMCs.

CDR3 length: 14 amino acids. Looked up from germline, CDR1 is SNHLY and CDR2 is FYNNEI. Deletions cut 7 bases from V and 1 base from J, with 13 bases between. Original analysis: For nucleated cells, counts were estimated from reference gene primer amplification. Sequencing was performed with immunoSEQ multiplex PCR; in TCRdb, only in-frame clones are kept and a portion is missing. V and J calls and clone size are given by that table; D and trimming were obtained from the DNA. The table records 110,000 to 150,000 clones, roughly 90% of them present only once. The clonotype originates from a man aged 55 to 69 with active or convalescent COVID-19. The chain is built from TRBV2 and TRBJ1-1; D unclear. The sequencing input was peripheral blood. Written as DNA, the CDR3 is TGTGCCAGCAAGAAAGCACCTGGGAACACTGAAGCTTTCTTT. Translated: CASKKAPGNTEAFF. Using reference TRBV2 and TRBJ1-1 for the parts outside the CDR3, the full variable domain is EPEVTQTPSHQVTQMGQEVILRCVPISNHLYFYWYRQILGQKVEFLVSFYNNEISEKSEIFDDQFSVERPDGSNFTLKIRSTKLEDSAMYFCASKKAPGNTEAFFGQGTRLTVV.